This T cell receptor (beta chain) was sequenced in a study of T cells after yellow fever vaccination. A universal primer site and UMIs were added as TCR cDNA was made by 5'RACE template switching. TCRdb re-derived calls from the 5' RACE reads in MiXCR, one entry per CDR3 protein. The data contain roughly 160,000 distinct CDR3 sequences, 9.3% of them singletons. The ends lost 8 bases at V and 6 bases at J; junction bases unmatched: 13. CDR1 and CDR2 (germline): MNHEY, SMNVEV (reference sequence). There are 15 residues in the CDR3. About this clonotype: Antigen unknown.

Study-wide results and limits: Post-booster samples contained most primary-vaccination clones (roughly 96% CD4, about 87% CD8). There was a possibility that FACS-sorted repertoires contained abundant clonotypes contaminating from the bulk population.

Sequenced material: CD8+ T cells sorted from PBMCs, taken 45 days after the yellow fever booster vaccination. The chain employs TRBV27 and TRBJ1-1, with 9 bases matching TRBD1. The sequence was obtained from a man between 18 and 29 years old who received the YFV17D yellow fever vaccine. CDR3 sequence reads: CASRPGTGWVPEAFF. CDR3 nucleotides: TGTGCCAGCCGGCCGGGGACAGGGTGGGTCCCTGAAGCTTTCTTT.